The 18 T cell receptor beta chains given below trace back to one sample, sequenced in a study of T-cell memory formation after mild COVID-19. MiXCR was run by TCRdb on the 5' RACE reads, yielding one entry per CDR3 protein. In the table there are some 100,000 distinct CDR3 sequences, roughly 11% of which are singletons. What was sequenced was PBMCs or a T cell subset sorted from them (not recorded which). Source of these receptors: a man between 18 and 35 years old who had mild COVID-19 (a few samples of this study predate the infection). Cell type and time point are not known.

The sample holds a few counts of this clonotype. This rearrangement joins TRBV15 to TRBJ1-4, with 8 positions matching TRBD1. The CDR3 extends over 15 amino acids. Germline trimming cut 5 bases from V and 5 bases from J; bases unmatched to any gene: 7. The germline V gene has CDR1 LNHNV and CDR2 YYDKDF (reference sequence). The CDR3 DNA follows: TGTGCCACCAGCCCCCGGGACAGGCCGAATGAAAAACTGTTTTTT. Its translation is CATSPRDRPNEKLFF.

This clonotype turned up a few times. The rearrangement links TRBV7-9 to TRBJ2-7; maybe TRBD1 (7 bases). CDR1 and CDR2 from the germline V gene are SEHNR and FQNEAQ (reference sequence). V lost 5 bases, J lost 5 bases, and 13 bases lay in between. CDR3 length: 13 residues. The CDR3 is CASSPTGRHEQYF. The CDR3 nucleotides are TGTGCCAGCAGCCCGACAGGGAGGCACGAGCAGTACTTC.

The CDR3 loop is CATSRDLGSNQPQHF. The DNA of the CDR3 is TGTGCCACCAGCAGAGATCTAGGGAGCAATCAGCCCCAGCATTTT. The chain carries TRBV15 and TRBJ1-5; D ambiguous. Trimming removed 0 bases from V and 1 base from J, with 7 bases in between. The germline V gene encodes CDR1 LNHNV and CDR2 YYDKDF (reference sequence). This CDR3 comprises 15 residues.

This clonotype appeared many times. The chain uses TRBV4-3 and TRBJ2-5, with 15 bases lining up with TRBD2. The CDR3 is 20 residues long. Trimming cost V 1 base and J 3 bases; bases outside gene matches: 12. Germline values: CDR1 LGHNA, CDR2 YSLEER. Written as DNA, the CDR3 is TGCGCCAGCAGCCAAGTTCCACCGGGACTAGCGGGGGGTCCCGAAGAGACCCAGTACTTC. It yields the protein CASSQVPPGLAGGPEETQYF.

The chain has TRBV10-3 and TRBJ1-5; D is perhaps TRBD1 (6 bases). The germline V and J ends were trimmed by 4 bases and 6 bases, with 16 bases remaining between them. From germline, CDR1 is ENHRY and CDR2 SYGVKD. This CDR3 contains 15 residues. This CDR3 reads CAISVKQGSGQPQHF. The CDR3 bases are TGTGCCATCAGTGTAAAACAGGGTTCGGGTCAGCCCCAGCATTTT.

V is TRBV5-4 and J is TRBJ2-1; D perhaps matches TRBD2 (6 bases). Per the germline V gene, CDR1 is SGHNT and CDR2 is YYREEE (reference sequence). V lost 6 bases and J 2 bases, leaving 12 bases between the germline ends. This CDR3 is 14 amino acids long. CDR3 loop: CASTWRETYNEQFF. The CDR3 nucleotides are TGTGCCAGCACCTGGCGGGAAACCTACAATGAGCAGTTCTTC. Using reference TRBV5-4 and TRBJ2-1 for the parts outside the CDR3, the full variable domain is ETGVTQSPTHLIKTRGQQVTLRCSSQSGHNTVSWYQQALGQGPQFIFQYYREEENGRGNFPPRFSGLQFPNYSSELNVNALELDDSALYLCASTWRETYNEQFFGPGTRLTVL.

There are a few counts of this clonotype. The CDR3 is CASSLAGTGGLYEQFF. DNA for the CDR3: TGTGCCAGCAGCTTAGCTGGGACAGGGGGCTTATATGAGCAGTTCTTC. V is TRBV11-1 and J is TRBJ2-1; 12 bases match TRBD1. Germline V gene sequence: CDR1 SGHAT, CDR2 FQDESV (reference sequence). The CDR3 covers 16 residues. The J segment lost 8 bases and the V segment lost 0 bases, leaving 5 bases of the junction unmatched.

The V gene is TRBV6-5, the J gene TRBJ1-1; D not resolved. Germline V lookup: CDR1 MNHEY, CDR2 SVGAGI. The V and J ends lost 6 bases and 1 base respectively, with 9 bases between them. This CDR3 comprises 13 residues. The CDR3 loop is CASRLGRNTEAFF. The CDR3 coding sequence is TGTGCCAGCAGATTAGGGAGGAACACTGAAGCTTTCTTT.

The rearrangement uses TRBV3-1 and TRBJ2-3; 7 bases fit TRBD2. The germline V gene encodes CDR1 LGHDT and CDR2 YNNKEL (reference sequence). Losses at the gene ends were 4 bases for V and 0 bases for J; bases not matched to a gene: 4. This CDR3 comprises 15 residues. The CDR3 is CASSRGRVSTDTQYF. CDR3 DNA sequence: TGTGCCAGCAGCCGAGGGAGGGTTAGCACAGATACGCAGTATTTT.

This clonotype showed up many times. The gene calls are TRBV29-1 and TRBJ2-3; maybe TRBD2 (5 bases). V shed 1 base and J shed 3 bases, with 11 bases lying between them. The V gene's germline CDR1 is SQVTM and CDR2 ANQGSEA. The CDR3 covers 14 residues. The CDR3 nucleotides read TGCAGCGTTGAAGGGCAACGACTAACAGATACGCAGTATTTT. It yields the protein CSVEGQRLTDTQYF.

This clonotype was observed a few times. The chain employs TRBV12-3 or TRBV12-4 and TRBJ1-2; D is uncertain. V was shortened by 4 bases and J by 8 bases, with 14 bases between the two germline ends. The CDR3 contains 13 residues. The CDR3 DNA follows: TGTGCCAGCAGTTCCGGGGAAGTAACGGGCTACACCTTC. It specifies CASSSGEVTGYTF.

This clonotype was seen only a few times. The CDR3 sequence is CASSQVDGDTEAFF. In nucleotides, the CDR3 is TGCGCCAGCAGCCAAGTGGACGGGGATACTGAAGCTTTCTTT. This sequence joins TRBV4-1 and TRBJ1-1, with unresolved D. This CDR3 has 14 residues. V gave up 1 base and J gave up 5 bases, with 11 bases separating them. CDR1 is MGHRA and CDR2 is YSYEKL in the germline V gene.

This clonotype has more than one count but fewer than ten. This sequence joins TRBV12-3 or TRBV12-4 and TRBJ1-1; D gene uncertain. The CDR3 contains 13 residues. Trimming removed 4 bases from V and 6 bases from J, with 12 bases in between. The CDR3 DNA follows: TGTGCCAGCAGTTCGAGTGCACAGTCTGAAGCTTTCTTT. This encodes CASSSSAQSEAFF.

There are a few counts of this clonotype. This chain joins TRBV25-1 and TRBJ1-4; D perhaps matches TRBD1 (6 bases). There are 14 residues in the CDR3. Trimming took 6 bases from V and 4 from J, leaving 12 bases between them. Germline V gene lookup returns CDR1 MGHDK and CDR2 SYGVNS. Written as DNA, the CDR3 is TGTGCCAGCAGCACAGGACAGATTAATGAAAAACTGTTTTTT. Translation: CASSTGQINEKLFF.

This clonotype was observed a few times. V is TRBV10-3 and J is TRBJ2-5, with TRBD2 as a possible D gene (7 bases). The CDR3 extends over 15 amino acids. Germline lookup yields CDR1 ENHRY and CDR2 SYGVKD. V was pared by 2 bases and J by 4 bases, with 14 bases between. CDR3 DNA sequence: TGTGCCATCAGTGAGAGGGGGGGGCCGAGAGAGACCCAGTACTTC. It translates to CAISERGGPRETQYF.

The chain has TRBV5-1 and TRBJ2-7, with D hard to call. Trimming took off 4 bases at V and 0 bases at J, with 11 bases between the two ends. CDR1 and CDR2 (germline): SGHRS, YFSETQ. This CDR3 is built from 14 residues. Here the CDR3 reads CASSLRWYSYEQYV. CDR3 nucleotides: TGCGCCAGCAGCCTCCGATGGTACTCCTACGAGCAGTACGTC.

This chain joins TRBV10-3 and TRBJ2-7; 10 bases agree with TRBD1. The length of the CDR3 is 16 residues. CDR1 ENHRY and CDR2 SYGVKD come from the germline V gene. Trimming removed 8 bases from V and 2 bases from J; junction bases left unmatched: 12. The CDR3 nucleotides read TGTGCCATCGGAAGATCCGGGACAGGGGAGGCCTACGAGCAGTACTTC. Its translation: CAIGRSGTGEAYEQYF.

V and J are TRBV11-3 and TRBJ2-3; perhaps TRBD2 as D (5 bases). The ends were cut back, 1 base at V and 8 bases at J, with 7 bases in the middle. This CDR3 contains 12 residues. Germline V gene lookup returns CDR1 SGHNT and CDR2 YENEEA. CDR3 nucleotides: TGTGCCAGCAGCTTAGGAGGAGGTACGCAGTATTTT. This translates into CASSLGGGTQYF.